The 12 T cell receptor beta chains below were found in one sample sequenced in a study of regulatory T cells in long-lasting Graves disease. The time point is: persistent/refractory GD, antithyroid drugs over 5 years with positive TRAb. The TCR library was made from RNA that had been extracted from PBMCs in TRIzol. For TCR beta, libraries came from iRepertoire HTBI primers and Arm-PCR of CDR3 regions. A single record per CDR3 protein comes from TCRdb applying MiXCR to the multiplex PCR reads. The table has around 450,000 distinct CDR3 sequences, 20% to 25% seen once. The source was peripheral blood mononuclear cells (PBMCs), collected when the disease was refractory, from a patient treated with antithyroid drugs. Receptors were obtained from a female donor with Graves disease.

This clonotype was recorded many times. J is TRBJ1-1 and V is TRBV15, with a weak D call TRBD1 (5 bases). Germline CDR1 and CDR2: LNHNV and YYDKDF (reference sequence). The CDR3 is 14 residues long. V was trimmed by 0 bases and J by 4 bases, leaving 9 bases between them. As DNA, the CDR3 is TGTGCCACCAGCAGAGATAGGGGCAGCACTGAAGCTTTCTTT. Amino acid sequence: CATSRDRGSTEAFF.

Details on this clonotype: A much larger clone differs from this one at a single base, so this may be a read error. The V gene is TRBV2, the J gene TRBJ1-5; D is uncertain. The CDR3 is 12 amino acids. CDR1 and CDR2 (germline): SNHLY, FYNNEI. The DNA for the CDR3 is TGTGCCAGCAGTGAACTCCGGCAGCCCCGGCATTTT. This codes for CASSELRQPRHF.

The CDR3 nucleotides are TGTGCCAGCAGTTACCTAGGGAGCTCCTACGAGCAGTACTTC. Residues: CASSYLGSSYEQYF. The chain employs TRBV7-8 and TRBJ2-7, with a possible D match to TRBD2 (5 bases). Trimming left V 6 bases short and J 0 bases short, with 12 bases between. This CDR3 is built from 14 residues. Germline assignment: CDR1 SGHVS and CDR2 FQNEAQ.

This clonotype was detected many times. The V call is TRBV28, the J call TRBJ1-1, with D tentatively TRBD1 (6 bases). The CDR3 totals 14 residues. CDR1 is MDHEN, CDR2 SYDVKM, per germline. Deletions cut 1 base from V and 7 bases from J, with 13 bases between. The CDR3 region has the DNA TGTGCCAGCAGTTTATCCCGCAGGGGAAATGAAGCTTTCTTT. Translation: CASSLSRRGNEAFF.

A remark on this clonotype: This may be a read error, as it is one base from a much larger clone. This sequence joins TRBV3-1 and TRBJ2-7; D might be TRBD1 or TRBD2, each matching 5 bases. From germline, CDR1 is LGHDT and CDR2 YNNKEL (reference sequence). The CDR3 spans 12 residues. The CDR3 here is CASSPLGDEQCF. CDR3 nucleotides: TGTGCCAGCAGCCCACTGGGGGACGAGCAGTGCTTC.

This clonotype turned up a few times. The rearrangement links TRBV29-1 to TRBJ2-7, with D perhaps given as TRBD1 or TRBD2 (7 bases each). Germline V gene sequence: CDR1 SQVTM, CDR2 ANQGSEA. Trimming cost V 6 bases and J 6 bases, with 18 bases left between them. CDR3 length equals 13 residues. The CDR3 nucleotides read TGCAGCGTGAGCCGACAGGGAGGGAGCGAGCAGTACTTC. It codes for CSVSRQGGSEQYF.

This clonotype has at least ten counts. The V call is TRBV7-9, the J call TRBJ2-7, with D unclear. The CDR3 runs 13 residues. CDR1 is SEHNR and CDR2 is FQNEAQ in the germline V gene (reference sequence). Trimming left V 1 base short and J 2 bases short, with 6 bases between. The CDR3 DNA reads TGTGCCAGCAGCTTAGAGGTTGCCTACGAGCAGTACTTC. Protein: CASSLEVAYEQYF.

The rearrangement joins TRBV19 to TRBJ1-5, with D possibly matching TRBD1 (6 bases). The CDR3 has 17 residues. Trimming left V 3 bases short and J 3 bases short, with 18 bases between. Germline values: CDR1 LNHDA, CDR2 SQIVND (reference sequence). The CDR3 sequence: CASSISYIYRVNQPQHF. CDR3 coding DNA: TGTGCCAGTAGTATCTCTTACATCTACAGGGTCAATCAGCCCCAGCATTTT.

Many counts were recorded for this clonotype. The CDR3 region is CASSLDSRVWDTEAFF. The CDR3 region has the DNA TGTGCCAGCAGCTTAGATTCGAGGGTTTGGGACACTGAAGCTTTCTTT. The chain carries TRBV11-2 and TRBJ1-1; D gene ambiguous. There are 16 residues in the CDR3. Trimming shortened V by 0 bases and J by 3 bases, and 14 bases separated the two germline ends. Germline CDR1 is SGHAT and CDR2 is FQNNGV. Full variable domain (remainder filled in from reference TRBV11-2 and TRBJ1-1): EAGVAQSPRYKIIEKRQSVAFWCNPISGHATLYWYQQILGQGPKLLIQFQNNGVVDDSQLPKDRFSAERLKGVDSTLKIQPAKLEDSAVYLCASSLDSRVWDTEAFFGQGTRLTVV.

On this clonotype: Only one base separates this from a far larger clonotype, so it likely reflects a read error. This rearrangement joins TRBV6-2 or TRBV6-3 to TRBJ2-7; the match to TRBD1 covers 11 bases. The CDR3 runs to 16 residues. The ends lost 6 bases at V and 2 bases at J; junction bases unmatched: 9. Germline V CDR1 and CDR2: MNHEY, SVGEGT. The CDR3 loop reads CASSPLTGQGAYEQYF. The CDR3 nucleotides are TGTGCCAGCAGCCCCCTCACGGGACAGGGGGCCTACGAGCAGTACTTC.

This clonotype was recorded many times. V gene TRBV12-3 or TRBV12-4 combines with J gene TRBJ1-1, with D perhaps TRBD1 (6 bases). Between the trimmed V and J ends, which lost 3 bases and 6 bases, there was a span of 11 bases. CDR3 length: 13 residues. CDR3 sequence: CASSFQGTPEAFF. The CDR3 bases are TGTGCCAGCAGTTTCCAGGGGACCCCTGAAGCTTTCTTT.

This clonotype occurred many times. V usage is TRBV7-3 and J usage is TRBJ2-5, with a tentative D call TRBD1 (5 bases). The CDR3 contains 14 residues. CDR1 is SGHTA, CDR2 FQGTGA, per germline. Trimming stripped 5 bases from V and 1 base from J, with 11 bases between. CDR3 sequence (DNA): TGTGCCAGCAGCCCAAGTGACAGCCAAGAGACCCAGTACTTC. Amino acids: CASSPSDSQETQYF.